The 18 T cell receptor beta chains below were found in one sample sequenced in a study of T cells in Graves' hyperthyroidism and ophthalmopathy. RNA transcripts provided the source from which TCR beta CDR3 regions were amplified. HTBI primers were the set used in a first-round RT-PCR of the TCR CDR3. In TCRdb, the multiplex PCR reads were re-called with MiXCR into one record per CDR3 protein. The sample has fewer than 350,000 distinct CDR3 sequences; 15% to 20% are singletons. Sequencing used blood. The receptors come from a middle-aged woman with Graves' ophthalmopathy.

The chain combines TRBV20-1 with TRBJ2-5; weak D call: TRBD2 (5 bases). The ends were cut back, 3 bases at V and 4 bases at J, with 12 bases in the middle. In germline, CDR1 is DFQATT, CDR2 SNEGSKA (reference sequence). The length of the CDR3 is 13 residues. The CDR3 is CSARRGGRETQYF. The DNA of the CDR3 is TGCAGTGCTAGGAGAGGAGGAAGAGAGACCCAGTACTTC.

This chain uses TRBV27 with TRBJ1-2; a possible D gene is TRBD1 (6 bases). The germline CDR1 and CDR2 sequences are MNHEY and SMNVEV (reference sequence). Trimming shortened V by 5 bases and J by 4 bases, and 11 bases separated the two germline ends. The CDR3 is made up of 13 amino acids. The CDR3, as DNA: TGTGCCAGCAGTGTCATAGGGGGCTATGGCTACACCTTC. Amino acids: CASSVIGGYGYTF.

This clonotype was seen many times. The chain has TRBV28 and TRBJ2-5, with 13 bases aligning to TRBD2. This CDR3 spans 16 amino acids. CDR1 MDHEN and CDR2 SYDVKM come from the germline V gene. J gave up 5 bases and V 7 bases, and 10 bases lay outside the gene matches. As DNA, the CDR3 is TGTGCCAGCATGGAAGGGACTAGCGGGATATTGGAGACCCAGTACTTC. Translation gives CASMEGTSGILETQYF.

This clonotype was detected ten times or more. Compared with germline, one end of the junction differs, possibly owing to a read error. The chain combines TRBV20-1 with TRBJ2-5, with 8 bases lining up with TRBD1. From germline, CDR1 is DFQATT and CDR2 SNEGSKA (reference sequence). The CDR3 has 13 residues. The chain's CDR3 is CSARDRGVETQYF. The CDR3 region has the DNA TGCAGTGCCAGAGACAGGGGAGTAGAGACCCAGTACTTC.

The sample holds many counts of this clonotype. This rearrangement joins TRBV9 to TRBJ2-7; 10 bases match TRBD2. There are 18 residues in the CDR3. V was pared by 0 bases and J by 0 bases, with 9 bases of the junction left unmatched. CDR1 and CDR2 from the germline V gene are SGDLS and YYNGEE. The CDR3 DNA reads TGTGCCAGCAGCGTAGGTGCCTGGACTAGCGGTAGCTCCTACGAGCAGTACTTC. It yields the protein CASSVGAWTSGSSYEQYF.

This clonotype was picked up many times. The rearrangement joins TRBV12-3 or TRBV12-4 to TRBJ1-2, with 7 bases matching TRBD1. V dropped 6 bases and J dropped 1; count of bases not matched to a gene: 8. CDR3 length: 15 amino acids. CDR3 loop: CASSRSGTDNYGYTF. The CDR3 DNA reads TGTGCCAGCAGCCGCTCCGGGACAGATAACTATGGCTACACCTTC.

For the CDR3, the DNA is TGTGCCAGCAGTTTAATCTCCGGGAGTTTTGAGCAGTACTTC. It codes for CASSLISGSFEQYF. This chain connects TRBV28 to TRBJ2-7; D may be TRBD2 (6 bases). Trimming removed 2 bases at V and 7 bases at J, with 15 bases between. The CDR3 runs to 14 residues. The germline V gene encodes CDR1 MDHEN and CDR2 SYDVKM.

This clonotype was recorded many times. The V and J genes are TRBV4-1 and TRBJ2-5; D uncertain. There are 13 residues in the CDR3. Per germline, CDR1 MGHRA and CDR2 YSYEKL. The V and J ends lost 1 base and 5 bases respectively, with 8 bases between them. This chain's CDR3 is CASSQGVLETQYF. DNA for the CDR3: TGCGCCAGCAGCCAAGGAGTACTGGAGACCCAGTACTTC.

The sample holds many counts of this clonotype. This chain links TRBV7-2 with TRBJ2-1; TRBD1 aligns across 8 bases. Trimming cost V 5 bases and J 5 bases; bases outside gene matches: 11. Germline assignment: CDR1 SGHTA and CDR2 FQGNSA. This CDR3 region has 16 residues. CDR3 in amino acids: CASSPNRDRFDNEQFF. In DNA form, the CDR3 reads TGTGCCAGCAGCCCGAACCGGGACAGGTTTGACAATGAGCAGTTCTTC. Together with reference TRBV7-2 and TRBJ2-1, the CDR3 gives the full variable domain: GAGVSQSPSNKVTEKGKDVELRCDPISGHTALYWYRQSLGQGLEFLIYFQGNSAPDKSGLPSDRFSAERTGGSVSTLTIQRTQQEDSAVYLCASSPNRDRFDNEQFFGPGTRLTVL.

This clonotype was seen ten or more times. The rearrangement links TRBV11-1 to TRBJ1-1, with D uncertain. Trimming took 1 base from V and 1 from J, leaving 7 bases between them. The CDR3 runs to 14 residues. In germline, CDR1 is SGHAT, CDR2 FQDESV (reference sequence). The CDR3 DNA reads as TGTGCCAGCAGCTTAGGCGGGTCGAACACTGAAGCTTTCTTT. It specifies CASSLGGSNTEAFF.

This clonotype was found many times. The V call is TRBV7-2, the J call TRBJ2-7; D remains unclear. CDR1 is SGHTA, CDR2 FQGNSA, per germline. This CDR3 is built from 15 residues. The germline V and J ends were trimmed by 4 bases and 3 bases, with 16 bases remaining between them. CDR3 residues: CASSSPDNPGYEQYF. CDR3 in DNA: TGTGCCAGCAGCTCACCAGACAATCCCGGCTACGAGCAGTACTTC.

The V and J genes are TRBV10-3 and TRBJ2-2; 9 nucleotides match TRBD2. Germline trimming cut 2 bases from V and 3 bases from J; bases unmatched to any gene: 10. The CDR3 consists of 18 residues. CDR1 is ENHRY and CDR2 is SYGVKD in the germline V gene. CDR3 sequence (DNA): TGTGCCATCAGTGAGACCCTAGCGGGATTCCAATACACCGGGGAGCTGTTTTTT. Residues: CAISETLAGFQYTGELFF.

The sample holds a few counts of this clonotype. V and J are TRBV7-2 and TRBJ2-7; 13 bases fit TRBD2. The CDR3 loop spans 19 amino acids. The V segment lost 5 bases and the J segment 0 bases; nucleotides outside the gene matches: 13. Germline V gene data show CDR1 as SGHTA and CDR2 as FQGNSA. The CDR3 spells CASSLTPGLAGPLSYEQYF. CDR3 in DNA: TGTGCCAGCAGCCTTACGCCGGGACTAGCGGGACCCCTCTCCTACGAGCAGTACTTC. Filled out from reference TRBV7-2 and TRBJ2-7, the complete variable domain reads GAGVSQSPSNKVTEKGKDVELRCDPISGHTALYWYRQSLGQGLEFLIYFQGNSAPDKSGLPSDRFSAERTGGSVSTLTIQRTQQEDSAVYLCASSLTPGLAGPLSYEQYFGPGTRLTVT.

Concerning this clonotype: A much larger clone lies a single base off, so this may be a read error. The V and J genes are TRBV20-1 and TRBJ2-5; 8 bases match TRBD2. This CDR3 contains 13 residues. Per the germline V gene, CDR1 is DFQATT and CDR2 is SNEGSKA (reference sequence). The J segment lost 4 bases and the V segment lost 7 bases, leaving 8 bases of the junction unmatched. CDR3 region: CSGIVSGRETQYF. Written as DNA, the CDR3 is TGCAGTGGGATTGTGAGCGGGAGAGAGACCCAGTACTTC.

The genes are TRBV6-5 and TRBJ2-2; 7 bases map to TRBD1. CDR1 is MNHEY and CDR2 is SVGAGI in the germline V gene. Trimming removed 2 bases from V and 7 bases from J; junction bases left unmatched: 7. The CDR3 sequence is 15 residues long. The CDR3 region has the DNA TGTGCCAGCAGTTACCGGGCAGGGGGAATCGGGGAGCTGTTTTTT. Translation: CASSYRAGGIGELFF.

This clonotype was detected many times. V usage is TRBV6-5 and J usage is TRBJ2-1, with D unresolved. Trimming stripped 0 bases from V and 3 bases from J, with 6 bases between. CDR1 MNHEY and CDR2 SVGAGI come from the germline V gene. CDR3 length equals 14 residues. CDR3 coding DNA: TGTGCCAGCAGTTACTCGACGGGCTACAATGAGCAGTTCTTC. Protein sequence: CASSYSTGYNEQFF.

CDR3 in DNA: TGTGCCAGCAGTCCTCCTCCAGGGCGATGGGGCGGGGAGCTGTTTTTT. This sequence encodes CASSPPPGRWGGELFF. The V and J genes are TRBV2 and TRBJ2-2; D is perhaps TRBD1 (5 bases). This CDR3 comprises 16 residues. Between the trimmed V and J ends, which lost 5 bases and 7 bases, there was a span of 20 bases. Germline CDR1 SNHLY, CDR2 FYNNEI.

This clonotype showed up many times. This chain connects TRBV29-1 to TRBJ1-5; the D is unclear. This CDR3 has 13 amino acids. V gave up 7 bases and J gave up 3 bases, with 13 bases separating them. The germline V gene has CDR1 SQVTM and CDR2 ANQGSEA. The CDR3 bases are TGCAGCGCCGACTTCGGAGACAATCAGCCCCAGCATTTT. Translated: CSADFGDNQPQHF.